The 5 T cell receptor beta chains listed next were all sequenced from one sample in a study of Ad26.COV2.S vaccination and SARS-CoV-2 variants. Stated treatment: 15 to 20 received Ad26.COV2.S at low or high dose, single or two shots; roughly five received placebo; per-sample allocation not given. Specimens were obtained on day 63 following the first vaccine or placebo injection. TCRdb keeps only in-frame clones here, not all; method: immunoSEQ multiplex PCR. This repertoire shows about 350,000 clones, less than 90% found once; its top ten account for 6.4%. The sequencing here drew on peripheral blood, taken in a trial of Ad26.COV2.S vaccine versus placebo. All receptors come from a person aged 18 to 59 who received the Ad26.COV2.S COVID-19 vaccine or a placebo.

V usage is TRBV27 and J usage is TRBJ1-1, with D unresolved. This CDR3 is 12 amino acids long. The V gene's germline CDR1 is MNHEY and CDR2 SMNVEV (reference sequence). The V and J ends lost 3 bases and 6 bases respectively, with 8 bases between them. The CDR3 nucleotides are TGTGCCAGCAGTTTTGGTAAGGCTGAAGCTTTCTTT. It specifies CASSFGKAEAFF.

The rearrangement links TRBV29-1 to TRBJ2-3, with a tentative D call TRBD1 (5 bases). Germline CDR1 and CDR2: SQVTM and ANQGSEA. Trimming removed 5 bases from V and 2 bases from J, with 11 bases in between. The CDR3 is made up of 13 amino acids. For the CDR3, the DNA is TGCAGCGTTCAGGGTTTATTCACAGATACGCAGTATTTT. Translated: CSVQGLFTDTQYF.

This chain joins TRBV29-1 and TRBJ2-3; unclear D gene. The CDR3 has 13 residues. Germline lookup yields CDR1 SQVTM and CDR2 ANQGSEA. V was cut by 5 bases and J by 0 bases, with 9 bases left in between. CDR3 loop: CSVSLTSTDTQYF. CDR3 bases: TGCAGCGTTTCCCTTACTAGCACAGATACGCAGTATTTT.

The chain has TRBV4-1 and TRBJ1-2, with D possibly TRBD1 on 5 matching bases. CDR1 is MGHRA and CDR2 is YSYEKL in the germline V gene. CDR3 length equals 15 residues. Trimming shortened V by 4 bases and J by 8 bases, and 20 bases separated the two germline ends. The CDR3 loop reads CASSLITPGSRGYTF. The CDR3 DNA reads TGCGCCAGCAGCCTAATAACTCCAGGGTCGCGGGGCTACACCTTC.

CDR3 in amino acids: CASSPGRGGIMNTEAFF. For the CDR3, the DNA is TGTGCCAGCAGCCCAGGGAGGGGAGGTATCATGAACACTGAAGCTTTCTTT. This chain uses TRBV7-3 with TRBJ1-1; D possibly corresponds to TRBD1 (5 bases). V lost 5 bases to trimming and J lost 0 bases, with 19 bases between them. This CDR3 has 17 residues. Germline CDR1 SGHTA, CDR2 FQGTGA.